This note documents a single T cell receptor beta chain sequence. Its antigen is unknown. One base away there is no much larger clone; base qualities are not given. The sample is drawn from a study of T-cell memory formation after mild COVID-19 (dated by TCRdb to the early 2020s). With respect to the entire study: Most TCR sequence clusters were specific to one of the two donors. In a couple of donors, T-cell clones that expanded and contracted after mild COVID-19 were tracked by sequencing TCRalpha and TCRbeta repertoires over time. The cohort comprised two young, previously healthy adult volunteers, one female and one male.

Reads for this sample came from an Illumina NovaSeq 6000. TCRalpha and TCRbeta cDNA libraries were built by 5'RACE with constant-segment primers, adding sample barcodes and unique molecular identifiers. Trizol reagent was used to extract RNA from every sample. Library amplification was performed in two PCR steps, and a second sample barcode and Illumina TruSeq adapters were introduced in the second step. Libraries were sequenced on an Illumina NovaSeq with 2 x 150 bp paired-end reads. Turning to the authors' computational methods: Demultiplexing of reads and collapsing into UMI-guided consensus sequences were performed with migec v1.2.7. Using mixcr v2.1.11, the UMI consensuses were aligned to TRA and TRB V and J templates and assembled into clonotypes. A clonotype was counted as expanded or contracted only when both edgeR and NoisET called the clonotype significant, with the noise models trained on biological replicates. edgeR calls used a false discovery rate-adjusted p below 0.01 and a log2 fold-change threshold of 1. As an exploratory analysis of dynamics, max-normalized trajectories of the 1000 most abundant clonotypes were examined by PCA with hierarchical clustering. Each responding clone was given a CD4 or CD8 phenotype based on the CD4+ and CD8+ repertoires, which had been sequenced separately. The raw public data were reprocessed by TCRdb itself: fastp quality trimming at Q25, MiXCR clonotype calling, in-frame beta chains only. Each entry is one CDR3 protein sequence, shown with its most common DNA and genes. It is TCRdb's table, rather than the study itself, that gives the V and J calls and clone size. Recorded for this sample are more than 350,000 distinct CDR3 sequences; roughly 20% of them occurred a single time. The top ten constitute around 12% of the sample.

General findings and caveats noted by the study authors: SARS-CoV-2 specificity was not confirmed for the second-wave clones peaking on day 37. Only two mild cases were covered in the study, and larger cohorts including severe cases with pre-infection samples were considered necessary. Balanced CD4/CD8 phenotypes were observed for clones contracting from day 15 to 85, whereas a bias towards CD4+ was observed for a second wave of clones expanding from day 15 to 37. Some responding clones were found in pre-infection memory, which suggests that pre-existing cross-reactive memory T cells took part in the SARS-CoV-2 response. Contracting CD4+ clones appeared mostly in the CM and EM memory subsets, whereas CD8+ clones were enriched in EMRA.

Ficoll-Paque density gradient centrifugation was the method used to isolate PBMCs. Relative to germline, V is missing 5 bases and J is missing 10 bases, with 13 bases of the junction outside any gene match. Measured from the cysteine to the phenylalanine, the CDR3 is 14 residues long. Just CDR3 DNA is preserved here, 42 bases in frame from base 1. CDR1 and CDR2 (SGHRS, YFSETQ) derive from the germline V gene. The specimen sequenced was PBMCs or a T cell subset sorted from them (not recorded which). The receptor's source is an adult woman who had mild COVID-19 (a few samples of this study predate the infection). The sample titles of this study are shuffled in the database, so cell type and time point are left out; the donor was told from shared clones. The V and J genes are TRBV5-1 and TRBJ1-1, with 8 middle bases fitting TRBD1. The CDR3 reads CASSQTGQGGGAFF. The DNA is TGCGCCAGCAGTCAAACCGGACAGGGCGGTGGAGCTTTCTTT. Outside the CDR3, residues come from the reference TRBV5-1 and TRBJ1-1 proteins, so the full variable domain is: KAGVTQTPRYLIKTRGQQVTLSCSPISGHRSVSWYQQTPGQGLQFLFEYFSETQRNKGNFPGRFSGRQFSNSRSEMNVSTLELGDSALYLCASSQTGQGGGAFFGQGTRLTVV.